This TCR beta chain was identified in a study of shared clonotypes between healthy human individuals. Looking at the study overall: CD4 naive and memory got three plates each, CD8 naive two, CD8 memory one.

Study-level points and caveats: It was expected that sequencing depth would affect clonotype sharing among donors.

The V gene lost 2 bases and the J gene lost 7 bases, with 9 bases spanning the gap. This CDR3 has 13 residues. CDR1 is SEHNR, CDR2 FQNEAQ, per germline (reference sequence). Investigators divided CD4+ cells into CD45RA+ naive and CD45RA-negative memory subsets. Points on this clone: No antigen is known for it.

Deep-level settings were used for running the assay. Generated by immunoSEQ multiplex PCR, the TCRdb table keeps only in-frame clones and is missing some. The table lists 1.5 million to 1.9 million clones, about 98% of them singletons. The sequencing input was naive CD4+ T cells sorted from blood. Subset here: CD45RA+ positively selected. The receptor's source is a man under 40 in good health. The chain employs TRBV7-9 and TRBJ2-1, with D perhaps matching TRBD2 (6 bases). The CDR3, as DNA: TGTGCCAGCAGCTTAAATGGAGGGAATGAGCAGTTCTTC. It encodes CASSLNGGNEQFF.